The rows below give T cell receptor beta chains drawn from one sample of a study of blood T cell repertoires in COVID-19. TCRdb's table, derived via immunoSEQ multiplex PCR, lists solely in-frame clones and lacks some. The sample includes 150,000 to 160,000 clones, around 85% of them seen just once. Sequencing input: peripheral blood. Receptor source: a woman aged 55-69 years with acute or convalescent COVID-19. The CDR3 runs from the conserved cysteine through the conserved F or W. A D gene is named only where the DNA matches it firmly. Size is omitted from some rows. Given values are once, few, many or a class for expanded clones.

>TRBV7-2|TRBJ1-4|NA|NA
TGTGCCAGCAGCTTAAGGGGAACAACTAATGAAAAACTGTTTTTT
CASSLRGTTNEKLFF
>TRBV7-9|TRBJ1-2|NA|few
TGTGCCAGCAGCTTGGACAACAACTATGGCTACACCTTC
CASSLDNNYGYTF
>TRBV7-3|TRBJ1-2|NA|once
TGTGCCAGCAGCTTGGGACTTAACTATGGCTACACCTTC
CASSLGLNYGYTF
>TRBV18|TRBJ1-2|TRBD1|once
TGTGCCAGCTCACCACCGTCTACAGGGGGTCGTGGCTACACCTTC
CASSPPSTGGRGYTF
>TRBV11-2|TRBJ2-2|TRBD2|NA
TGTGCCAGCAGCCCCCCGGGACTAGCGGGGGGGAGGACCGGGGAGCTGTTTTTT
CASSPPGLAGGRTGELFF
>TRBV21-1|TRBJ2-1|NA|few
TGTGCCAGCAGCACCGACAGCGACGGGCGGACCTACAATGAGCAGTTCTTC
CASSTDSDGRTYNEQFF
>TRBV7-9|TRBJ1-2|TRBD1|NA
TGTGCCAGCAGCCCCATCGGGTCCGGGACAGCTAACTATGGCTACACCTTC
CASSPIGSGTANYGYTF
>TRBV6-5|TRBJ1-1|NA|once
TGTGCCAGCAGTTACTCTGGAGATAAAAACACTGAAGCTTTCTTT
CASSYSGDKNTEAFF
>TRBV5-6|TRBJ2-3|TRBD1|NA
TGTGCCAGCAGCAGACCGGGACAGGGGTACTCCCGCACAGATACGCAGTATTTT
CASSRPGQGYSRTDTQYF
>TRBV18|TRBJ1-5|NA|NA
TGTGCCAGCTCACCAAGCTCTCAGGATCAGCCCCAGCATTTT
CASSPSSQDQPQHF
>TRBV6-2/TRBV6-3|TRBJ1-6|TRBD1|once
TGTGCCAGCAGTTACGGACAGGGGGACAATTCACCCCTCCACTTT
CASSYGQGDNSPLHF
>TRBV6-6|TRBJ1-1|NA|NA
TGTGCCAGCAGTTCCCGGGAAGGGGGCACTGAAGCTTTCTTT
CASSSREGGTEAFF
>TRBV12-3/TRBV12-4|TRBJ2-5|TRBD2|NA
TGTGCCAGCAGTATAACTAGCGGGGGACCATACTTC
CASSITSGGPYF
>TRBV7-6|TRBJ1-1|NA|NA
TGTGCCAGCAGCTTAGGGATTGGGCAGAACACTGAAGCTTTCTTT
CASSLGIGQNTEAFF
>TRBV4-1|TRBJ2-4|TRBD2|NA
TGCGCCAGCAGCCAAGATGGTGCGGGGGTCGGCATTCAGTACTTC
CASSQDGAGVGIQYF
>TRBV30|TRBJ2-7|NA|few
TGTGCCTGGAAAGAGGACAGTGCCTACGAGCAGTACTTC
CAWKEDSAYEQYF
>TRBV5-1|TRBJ2-7|TRBD1|NA
TGCGCCAGCAGCTTGGAGGGGGCCCACTCCTACGAGCAGTACTTC
CASSLEGAHSYEQYF
>TRBV4-1|TRBJ2-1|TRBD2|NA
TGCGCCAGCAGCCAACGGGACTATACCCTCTTAAGCTCCTACAATGAGCAGTTCTTC
CASSQRDYTLLSSYNEQFF
>TRBV18|TRBJ1-5|NA|NA
TGTGCCAGCTCACCATTGTATAGCAATCAGCCCCAGCATTTT
CASSPLYSNQPQHF
>TRBV6-1|TRBJ1-6|NA|NA
TGTGCCAGCAGTGAATTCAGCTCCTATAATTCACCCCTCCACTTT
CASSEFSSYNSPLHF
>TRBV5-5|TRBJ1-5|NA|NA
TGTGCCAGCAGCTTGGTAGGCAGAGCGGGGAGCAATCAGCCCCAGCATTTT
CASSLVGRAGSNQPQHF
>TRBV19|TRBJ1-5|TRBD1|NA
TGTGCCAGTAGTTCCACGACCAGGGGGAGCAATCAGCCCCAGCATTTT
CASSSTTRGSNQPQHF
>TRBV7-9|TRBJ1-5|TRBD1|NA
TGTGCCAGCAGCTTAGACAGGGGTGGCAATCAGCCCCAGCATTTT
CASSLDRGGNQPQHF